The rows below give T cell receptor beta chains drawn from one sample of a study of T cells in Graves' hyperthyroidism and ophthalmopathy. TCRdb called the multiplex PCR reads again in MiXCR, with one record for every CDR3 protein. Here the sample spans around 200,000 distinct CDR3 sequences, over 15% being singletons. Sequenced: blood. Receptor source: a woman in her fifties or sixties with Graves' hyperthyroidism. Both conserved end residues are part of each CDR3. Fields, in order: D gene, J gene, V gene, clone size, CDR3 protein, CDR3 DNA. The D gene is left open where the match is weak. Rows may omit the clone size; those that give it use once, few, many or a size class.

D gene: NA; J gene: TRBJ1-3; V gene: TRBV7-9; clone size: NA; CDR3 protein: CASSLFRYSGNTIYF; CDR3 DNA: TGTGCCAGCAGCTTATTCCGTTACTCTGGAAACACCATATATTTT
D gene: TRBD1; J gene: TRBJ1-5; V gene: TRBV5-1; clone size: many; CDR3 protein: CASSINRGRFQPQHF; CDR3 DNA: TGCGCCAGCAGCATCAACAGGGGGCGGTTTCAGCCCCAGCATTTT
D gene: TRBD2; J gene: TRBJ2-3; V gene: TRBV11-2; clone size: many; CDR3 protein: CASSLHGTSGPDTQYF; CDR3 DNA: TGTGCCAGCAGCTTACATGGGACTAGCGGCCCAGATACGCAGTATTTT
D gene: NA; J gene: TRBJ1-1; V gene: TRBV18; clone size: many; CDR3 protein: CASSPQGMNTEAFF; CDR3 DNA: TGTGCCAGCTCACCACAGGGAATGAACACTGAAGCTTTCTTT
D gene: NA; J gene: TRBJ2-7; V gene: TRBV7-8; clone size: many; CDR3 protein: CASSFGFLSYEQYF; CDR3 DNA: TGTGCCAGCAGCTTTGGGTTCCTTTCCTACGAGCAGTACTTC
D gene: TRBD1; J gene: TRBJ2-7; V gene: TRBV12-3/TRBV12-4; clone size: NA; CDR3 protein: CASSLSAGGAYEQYF; CDR3 DNA: TGTGCCAGCAGTTTATCGGCAGGGGGCGCCTACGAGCAGTACTTC
D gene: NA; J gene: TRBJ1-1; V gene: TRBV27; clone size: many; CDR3 protein: CASGGITEAFF; CDR3 DNA: TGTGCCAGCGGGGGAATCACTGAAGCTTTCTTT
D gene: TRBD1; J gene: TRBJ1-2; V gene: TRBV3-1; clone size: many; CDR3 protein: CASSQGQGHGYTF; CDR3 DNA: TGTGCCAGCAGCCAGGGACAGGGGCATGGCTACACCTTC
D gene: TRBD2; J gene: TRBJ2-7; V gene: TRBV2; clone size: NA; CDR3 protein: CASSWTSGEGYEQYF; CDR3 DNA: TGTGCCAGCAGTTGGACTAGCGGGGAAGGGTACGAGCAGTACTTC
D gene: NA; J gene: TRBJ2-6; V gene: TRBV7-6; clone size: many; CDR3 protein: CASSLGSGYGAGANVLTF; CDR3 DNA: TGTGCCAGCAGCTTAGGATCGGGGTACGGGGCTGGGGCCAACGTCCTGACTTTC
D gene: TRBD1; J gene: TRBJ2-7; V gene: TRBV27; clone size: many; CDR3 protein: CASSLRRTGGYHEQYF; CDR3 DNA: TGTGCCAGCAGTTTACGACGGACAGGGGGCTATCACGAGCAGTACTTC
D gene: NA; J gene: TRBJ1-3; V gene: TRBV3-1; clone size: NA; CDR3 protein: CASSRRGSGSTIYF; CDR3 DNA: TGTGCCAGCAGCCGCCGAGGGTCTGGAAGCACCATATATTTT
D gene: NA; J gene: TRBJ2-7; V gene: TRBV4-1; clone size: many; CDR3 protein: CASSQDGRGSYEQYF; CDR3 DNA: TGCGCCAGCAGCCAAGATGGGCGGGGAAGCTACGAGCAGTACTTC
D gene: TRBD1; J gene: TRBJ1-3; V gene: TRBV7-9; clone size: NA; CDR3 protein: CASSSTGTGFSSFPGNTIYF; CDR3 DNA: TGTGCCAGCAGCTCGACCGGGACAGGGTTCTCTAGTTTCCCTGGAAACACCATATATTTT
D gene: NA; J gene: TRBJ2-7; V gene: TRBV6-2/TRBV6-3; clone size: many; CDR3 protein: CASCKPGLSYEQYF; CDR3 DNA: TGTGCCAGCTGTAAACCGGGACTGTCCTACGAGCAGTACTTC
D gene: NA; J gene: TRBJ2-3; V gene: TRBV3-1; clone size: many; CDR3 protein: CASSQVATQYF; CDR3 DNA: TGTGCCAGCAGCCAAGTAGCCACGCAGTATTTT
D gene: NA; J gene: TRBJ2-7; V gene: TRBV11-2; clone size: many; CDR3 protein: CASSPSMGAGDPYEQYF; CDR3 DNA: TGTGCCAGCAGCCCATCAATGGGGGCAGGGGACCCCTACGAGCAGTACTTC
D gene: NA; J gene: TRBJ1-1; V gene: TRBV10-3; clone size: many; CDR3 protein: CAISERYLGGANTEAFF; CDR3 DNA: TGTGCCATCAGTGAGCGATATCTAGGGGGAGCGAACACTGAAGCTTTCTTT
D gene: NA; J gene: TRBJ1-6; V gene: TRBV6-1; clone size: NA; CDR3 protein: CASTHRILHNSPLHF; CDR3 DNA: TGTGCCAGCACCCACAGGATCCTCCATAATTCACCCCTCCACTTT
D gene: NA; J gene: TRBJ2-1; V gene: TRBV7-9; clone size: many; CDR3 protein: CASSLSGNSYNEQFF; CDR3 DNA: TGTGCCAGCAGCTTATCGGGGAACTCCTACAATGAGCAGTTCTTC
D gene: TRBD2; J gene: TRBJ2-3; V gene: TRBV7-9; clone size: many; CDR3 protein: CASSSGLAGSRADTQYF; CDR3 DNA: TGTGCCAGCAGCTCCGGGCTAGCGGGCTCAAGGGCAGATACGCAGTATTTT
D gene: TRBD2; J gene: TRBJ2-2; V gene: TRBV20-1; clone size: many; CDR3 protein: CSARDRLAVNTGELFF; CDR3 DNA: TGCAGTGCTAGAGATCGACTAGCGGTGAACACCGGGGAGCTGTTTTTT
D gene: NA; J gene: TRBJ1-1; V gene: TRBV19; clone size: many; CDR3 protein: CASSIDLGGSEGTFF; CDR3 DNA: TGTGCCAGTAGTATAGATTTAGGGGGAAGCGAGGGAACTTTCTTT
D gene: NA; J gene: TRBJ1-1; V gene: TRBV19; clone size: many; CDR3 protein: CASRGPGRPNTEAFF; CDR3 DNA: TGTGCCAGTAGGGGCCCAGGCAGGCCGAACACTGAAGCTTTCTTT
D gene: NA; J gene: TRBJ2-3; V gene: TRBV12-3/TRBV12-4; clone size: many; CDR3 protein: CASSSGAGSTDTQYF; CDR3 DNA: TGTGCCAGCAGTTCTGGTGCGGGGTCCACAGATACGCAGTATTTT
D gene: NA; J gene: TRBJ1-1; V gene: TRBV3-1; clone size: many; CDR3 protein: CASSQHISEGGTEAFF; CDR3 DNA: TGTGCCAGCAGCCAGCATATCTCGGAGGGTGGGACTGAAGCTTTCTTT
D gene: NA; J gene: TRBJ1-1; V gene: TRBV12-3/TRBV12-4; clone size: many; CDR3 protein: CASSLGHLRAEAFF; CDR3 DNA: TGTGCCAGCAGTTTGGGACACCTGCGGGCTGAAGCTTTCTTT
D gene: NA; J gene: TRBJ2-7; V gene: TRBV14; clone size: many; CDR3 protein: CASSTGTGMGEQYF; CDR3 DNA: TGTGCCAGCAGTACCGGGACGGGGATGGGGGAGCAGTACTTC
D gene: NA; J gene: TRBJ2-5; V gene: TRBV12-3/TRBV12-4; clone size: many; CDR3 protein: CASTLGGKWETQYF; CDR3 DNA: TGTGCCAGCACCCTCGGTGGGAAGTGGGAGACCCAGTACTTC
D gene: NA; J gene: TRBJ1-3; V gene: TRBV7-9; clone size: many; CDR3 protein: CASSLEGGPGNTIYF; CDR3 DNA: TGTGCCAGCAGCTTAGAGGGGGGGCCTGGAAACACCATATATTTT